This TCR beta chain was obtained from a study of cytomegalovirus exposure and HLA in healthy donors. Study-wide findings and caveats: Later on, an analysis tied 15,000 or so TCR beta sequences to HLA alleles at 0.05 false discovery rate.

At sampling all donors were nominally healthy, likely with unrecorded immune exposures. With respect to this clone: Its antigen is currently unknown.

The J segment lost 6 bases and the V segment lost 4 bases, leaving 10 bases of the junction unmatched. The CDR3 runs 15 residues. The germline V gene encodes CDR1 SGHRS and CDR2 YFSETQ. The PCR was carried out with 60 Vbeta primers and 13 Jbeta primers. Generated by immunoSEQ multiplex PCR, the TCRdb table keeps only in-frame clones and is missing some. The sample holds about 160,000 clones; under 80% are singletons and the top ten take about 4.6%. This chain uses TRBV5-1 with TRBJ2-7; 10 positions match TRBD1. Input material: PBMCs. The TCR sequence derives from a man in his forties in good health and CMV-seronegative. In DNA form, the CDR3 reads TGCGCCAGCAGCCCGCCGGGACAGGGGAGGGGCGAGCAGTACTTC. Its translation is CASSPPGQGRGEQYF.